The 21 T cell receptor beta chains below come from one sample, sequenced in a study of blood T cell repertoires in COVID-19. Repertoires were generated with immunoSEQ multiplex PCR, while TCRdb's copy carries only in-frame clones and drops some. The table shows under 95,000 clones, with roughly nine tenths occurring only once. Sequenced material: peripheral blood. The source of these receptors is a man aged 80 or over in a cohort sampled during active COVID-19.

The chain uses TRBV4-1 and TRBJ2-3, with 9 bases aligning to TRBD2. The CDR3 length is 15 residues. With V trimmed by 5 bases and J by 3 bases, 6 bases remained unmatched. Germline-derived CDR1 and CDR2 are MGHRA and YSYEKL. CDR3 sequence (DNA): TGCGCCAGCAGCATCCTAGCGGGGACGACAGATACGCAGTATTTT. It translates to CASSILAGTTDTQYF.

The DNA of the CDR3 is TGCAGTGCGCCGGGAGATACGCAGTATTTT. Translating gives CSAPGDTQYF. The V and J genes are TRBV20-1 and TRBJ2-3; D gene ambiguous. The CDR3 consists of 10 residues. Deletions cut 6 bases from V and 5 bases from J, with 6 bases between. CDR1 is DFQATT, CDR2 SNEGSKA, per germline (reference sequence).

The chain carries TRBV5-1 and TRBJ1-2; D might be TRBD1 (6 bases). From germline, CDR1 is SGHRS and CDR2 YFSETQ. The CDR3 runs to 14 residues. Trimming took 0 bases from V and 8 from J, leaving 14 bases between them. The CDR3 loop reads CASSLAEQGNGYTF. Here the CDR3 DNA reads TGCGCCAGCAGCTTGGCGGAACAGGGTAACGGCTACACCTTC.

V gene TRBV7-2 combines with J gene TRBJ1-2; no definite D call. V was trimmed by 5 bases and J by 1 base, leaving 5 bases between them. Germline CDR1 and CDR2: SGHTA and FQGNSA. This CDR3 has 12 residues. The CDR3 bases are TGTGCCAGCAGCCCGGTTAACTATGGCTACACCTTC. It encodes CASSPVNYGYTF. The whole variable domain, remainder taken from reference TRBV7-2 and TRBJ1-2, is GAGVSQSPSNKVTEKGKDVELRCDPISGHTALYWYRQSLGQGLEFLIYFQGNSAPDKSGLPSDRFSAERTGGSVSTLTIQRTQQEDSAVYLCASSPVNYGYTFGSGTRLTVV.

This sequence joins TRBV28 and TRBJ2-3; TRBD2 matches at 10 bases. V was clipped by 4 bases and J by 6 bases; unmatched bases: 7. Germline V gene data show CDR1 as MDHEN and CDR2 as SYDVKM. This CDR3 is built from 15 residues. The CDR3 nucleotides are TGTGCCAGCAGTTACGGGACTAGCGCTCCCGATACGCAGTATTTT. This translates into CASSYGTSAPDTQYF.

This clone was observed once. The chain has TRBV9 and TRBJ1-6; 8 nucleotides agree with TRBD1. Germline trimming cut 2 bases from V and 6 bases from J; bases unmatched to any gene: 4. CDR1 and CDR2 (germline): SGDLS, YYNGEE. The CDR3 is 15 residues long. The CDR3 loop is CASSVETGANSPLHF. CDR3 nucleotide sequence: TGTGCCAGCAGCGTCGAGACAGGGGCTAATTCACCCCTCCACTTT.

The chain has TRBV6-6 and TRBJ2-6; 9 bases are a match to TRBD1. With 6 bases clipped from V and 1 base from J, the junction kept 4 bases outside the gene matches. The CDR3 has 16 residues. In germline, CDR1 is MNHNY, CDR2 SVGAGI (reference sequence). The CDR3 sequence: CASSGTGSSGANVLTF. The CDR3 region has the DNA TGTGCCAGCAGCGGGACAGGGTCATCTGGGGCCAACGTCCTGACTTTC.

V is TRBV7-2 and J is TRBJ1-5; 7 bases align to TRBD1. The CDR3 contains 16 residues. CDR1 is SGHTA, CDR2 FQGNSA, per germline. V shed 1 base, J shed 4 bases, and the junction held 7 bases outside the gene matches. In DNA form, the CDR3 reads TGTGCCAGCAGCTTAGAGGTCCACAGGGGTAATCAGCCCCAGCATTTT. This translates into CASSLEVHRGNQPQHF. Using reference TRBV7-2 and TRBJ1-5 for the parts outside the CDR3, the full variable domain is GAGVSQSPSNKVTEKGKDVELRCDPISGHTALYWYRQSLGQGLEFLIYFQGNSAPDKSGLPSDRFSAERTGGSVSTLTIQRTQQEDSAVYLCASSLEVHRGNQPQHFGDGTRLSIL.

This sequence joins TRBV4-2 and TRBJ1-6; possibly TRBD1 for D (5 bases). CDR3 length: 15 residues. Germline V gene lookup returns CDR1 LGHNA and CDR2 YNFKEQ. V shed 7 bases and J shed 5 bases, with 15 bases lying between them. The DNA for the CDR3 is TGTGCCAGCAATGGGCAGGGCACGGATAATTCACCCCTCCACTTT. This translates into CASNGQGTDNSPLHF.

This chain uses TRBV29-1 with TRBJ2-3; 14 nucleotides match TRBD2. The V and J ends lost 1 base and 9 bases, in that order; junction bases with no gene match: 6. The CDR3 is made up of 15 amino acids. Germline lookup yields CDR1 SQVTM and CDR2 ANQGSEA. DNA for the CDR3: TGCAGCGTTGAAGGACTAGCGGGGGGGCCCGGGACGCAGTATTTT. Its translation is CSVEGLAGGPGTQYF.

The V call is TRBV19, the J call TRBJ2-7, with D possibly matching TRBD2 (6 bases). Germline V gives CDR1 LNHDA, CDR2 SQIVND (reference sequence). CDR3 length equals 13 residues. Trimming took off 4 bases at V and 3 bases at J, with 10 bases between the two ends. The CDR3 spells CASSRGRDYEQYV. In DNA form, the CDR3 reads TGTGCCAGTAGTAGAGGGCGGGACTACGAGCAGTACGTC.

In nucleotides, the CDR3 is TGTGCCAGCGGGGGGAGCTCCTACAATGAGCAGTTCTTC. As protein: CASGGSSYNEQFF. The rearrangement links TRBV2 to TRBJ2-1; a possible D gene is TRBD2 (6 bases). This CDR3 has 13 amino acids. CDR1 is SNHLY and CDR2 is FYNNEI in the germline V gene. V was trimmed by 8 bases and J by 0 bases, leaving 8 bases between them.

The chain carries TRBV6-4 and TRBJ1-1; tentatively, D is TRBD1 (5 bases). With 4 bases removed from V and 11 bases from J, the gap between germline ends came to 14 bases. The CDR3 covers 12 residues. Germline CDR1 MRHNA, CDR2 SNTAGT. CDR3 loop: CASSGASGVAFF. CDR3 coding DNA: TGTGCCAGCAGTGGAGCCTCGGGGGTCGCTTTCTTT.

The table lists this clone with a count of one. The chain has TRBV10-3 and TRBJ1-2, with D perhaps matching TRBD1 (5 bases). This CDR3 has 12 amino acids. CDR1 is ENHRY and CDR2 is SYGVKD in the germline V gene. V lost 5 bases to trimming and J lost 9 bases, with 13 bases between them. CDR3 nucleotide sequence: TGTGCCATCAGTCCGTCGGGGGGACGCTACACCTTC. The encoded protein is CAISPSGGRYTF.

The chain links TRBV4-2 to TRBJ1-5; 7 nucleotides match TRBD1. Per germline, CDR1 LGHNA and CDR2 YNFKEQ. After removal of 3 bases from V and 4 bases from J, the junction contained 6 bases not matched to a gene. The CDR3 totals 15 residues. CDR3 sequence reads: CASSHPGQLNQPQHF. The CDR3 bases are TGTGCCAGCAGCCATCCGGGACAGCTGAATCAGCCCCAGCATTTT.

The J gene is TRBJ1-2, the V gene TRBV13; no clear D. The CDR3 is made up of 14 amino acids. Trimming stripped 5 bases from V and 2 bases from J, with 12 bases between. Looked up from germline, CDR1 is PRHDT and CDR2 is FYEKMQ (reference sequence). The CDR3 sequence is CASSLGRENYGYTF. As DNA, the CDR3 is TGTGCCAGCAGCCTCGGACGGGAAAACTATGGCTACACCTTC.

The CDR3 DNA sequence: TGTGCCAGCAGCTTGGGGACAGTGCAAGAGACCCAGTACTTC. It specifies CASSLGTVQETQYF. The chain carries TRBV5-4 and TRBJ2-5; a possible D gene is TRBD1 (6 bases). V was cut by 0 bases and J by 2 bases, with 8 bases left in between. The CDR3 has 14 amino acids. Germline CDR1 and CDR2: SGHNT and YYREEE (reference sequence).

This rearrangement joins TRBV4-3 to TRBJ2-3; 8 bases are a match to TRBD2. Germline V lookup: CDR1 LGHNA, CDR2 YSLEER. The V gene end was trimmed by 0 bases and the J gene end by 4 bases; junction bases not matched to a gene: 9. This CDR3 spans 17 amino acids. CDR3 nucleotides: TGCGCCAGCAGCCAAGATGGTCGGGGGGGCGGAGCAGATACGCAGTATTTT. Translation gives CASSQDGRGGGADTQYF.

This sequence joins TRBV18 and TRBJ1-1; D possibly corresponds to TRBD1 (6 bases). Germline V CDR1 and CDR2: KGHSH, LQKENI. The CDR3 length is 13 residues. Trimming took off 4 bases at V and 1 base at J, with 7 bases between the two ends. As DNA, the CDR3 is TGTGCCAGCTCACGGACAGCGAACACTGAAGCTTTCTTT. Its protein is CASSRTANTEAFF.

The CDR3 DNA reads as TGTGCCAGCAGATTCTGGGGACAGGAGTACAATGAGCAGTTCTTC. It codes for CASRFWGQEYNEQFF. V gene TRBV3-1 (or the pseudogene TRBV3-2) combines with J gene TRBJ2-1, with 8 positions matching TRBD1. The CDR3 length is 15 residues. The V and J ends lost 6 bases and 4 bases, in that order; junction bases with no gene match: 8. Germline V gene lookup returns CDR1 LGHDT and CDR2 YNNKEL (reference sequence).

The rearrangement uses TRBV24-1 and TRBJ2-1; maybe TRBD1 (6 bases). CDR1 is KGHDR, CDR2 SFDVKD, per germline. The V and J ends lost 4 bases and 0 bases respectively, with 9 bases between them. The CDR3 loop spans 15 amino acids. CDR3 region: CATSDTGSSYNEQFF. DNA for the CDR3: TGTGCCACCAGTGACACAGGGAGCTCCTACAATGAGCAGTTCTTC.